This T cell receptor beta chain comes out of a study of blood T cells in healthy people across ages. Trimming removed 5 bases at V and 12 bases at J, with 14 bases between. The CDR3 length is 12 residues. CDR1 is MNHEY and CDR2 is SVGEGT in the germline V gene. This clonotype was seen only a few times. Antigen unknown. It was with a sample-barcoded 5' primer and a J-beta primer mix that a second PCR of roughly 7 to 12 cycles was run. A template-switch adaptor with 12 random nucleotides tagged each cDNA molecule. TCRdb re-called the 5' RACE reads through MiXCR, storing one row per CDR3 protein. The table shows roughly 800,000 distinct CDR3 sequences, with more than 45% occurring only once. General study results and limits: Per million T cells, TCR beta diversity dropped about linearly as age rose.

Sequencing was performed on blood. This rearrangement joins TRBV6-2 or TRBV6-3 to TRBJ2-1; weak D call: TRBD2 (6 bases). The TCR comes from a young man in good health. The CDR3 sequence is CASSPLACGQFF. The CDR3 DNA follows: TGTGCCAGCAGTCCTCTAGCGTGCGGGCAGTTCTTC.